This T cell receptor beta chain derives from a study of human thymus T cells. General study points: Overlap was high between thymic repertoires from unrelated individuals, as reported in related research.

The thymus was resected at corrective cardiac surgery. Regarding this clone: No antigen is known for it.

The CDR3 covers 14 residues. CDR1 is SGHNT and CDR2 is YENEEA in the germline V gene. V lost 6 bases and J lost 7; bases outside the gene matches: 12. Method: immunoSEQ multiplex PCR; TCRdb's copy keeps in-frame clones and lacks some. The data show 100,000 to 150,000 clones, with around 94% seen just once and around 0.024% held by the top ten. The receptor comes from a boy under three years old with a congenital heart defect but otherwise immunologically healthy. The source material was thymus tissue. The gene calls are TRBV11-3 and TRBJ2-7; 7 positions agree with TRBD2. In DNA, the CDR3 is TGTGCCAGCAGGGGGAACCCCTCGGGGGGTGAGCAGTACTTC. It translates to CASRGNPSGGEQYF.